Each of the 9 T cell receptor beta chains below was sequenced from the same sample in a study of OX40 agonist ivuxolimab in advanced cancers. This table comes from immunoSEQ multiplex PCR, and its TCRdb copy is limited to in-frame clones, with some not included. The table has around 75,000 clones, roughly 88% seen once; the top ten hold around 2%. Sample: CD4+ or CD8+ T cells sorted from blood, taken in a trial of the OX40 agonist ivuxolimab. Every receptor here comes from an adult with an advanced solid tumor such as melanoma, head and neck, liver or kidney cancer.

The chain carries TRBV5-1 and TRBJ1-1; D perhaps matches TRBD1 (6 bases). The length of the CDR3 is 14 residues. The germline V and J ends were trimmed by 4 bases and 5 bases, with 15 bases remaining between them. From germline, CDR1 is SGHRS and CDR2 YFSETQ. The CDR3, as DNA: TGCGCCAGCAGCCTAATGACAGGCGGGACTGAAGCTTTCTTT. Amino acids: CASSLMTGGTEAFF.

The chain is built from TRBV19 and TRBJ2-5; D is perhaps TRBD1 (5 bases). CDR1 and CDR2 from the germline V gene are LNHDA and SQIVND (reference sequence). CDR3 size: 14 residues. V lost 8 bases, J lost 2 bases, and 15 bases lay in between. The CDR3 nucleotides are TGTGCCAGTTCTGATTGGGGCAGGCAAGAGACCCAGTACTTC. Its translation: CASSDWGRQETQYF.

CDR3 coding DNA: TGTGCCAGCAGCTTAACCGGTGATAGTAGGGAAGAGACCCAGTACTTC. Its protein is CASSLTGDSREETQYF. The J gene is TRBJ2-5, the V gene TRBV13; D not certain. Germline CDR1 is PRHDT and CDR2 is FYEKMQ (reference sequence). The CDR3 runs to 16 residues. The V and J ends lost 2 bases and 3 bases respectively, with 16 bases between them.

The chain has TRBV7-8 and TRBJ2-1; unclear D gene. This CDR3 comprises 14 residues. Germline V gives CDR1 SGHVS, CDR2 FQNEAQ. Trimming pared 1 base from V and 8 bases from J, leaving 12 bases between. The CDR3 here is CASSLGPTFDEQFF. For the CDR3, the DNA is TGTGCCAGCAGCTTAGGACCCACTTTCGATGAGCAGTTCTTC.

V is TRBV5-1 and J is TRBJ2-3; the D is unclear. The CDR3 totals 14 residues. V was pared by 0 bases and J by 4 bases, with 9 bases between. Per the germline V gene, CDR1 is SGHRS and CDR2 is YFSETQ. The CDR3 sequence: CASSLDSYPDTQYF. In DNA, the CDR3 is TGCGCCAGCAGCTTGGACAGCTACCCAGATACGCAGTATTTT.

V gene TRBV18 combines with J gene TRBJ2-1; 9 bases are shared with TRBD2. Unmatched junction bases numbered 5, after V lost 0 bases and J lost 2 bases. The CDR3 consists of 17 residues. Germline CDR1 is KGHSH and CDR2 is LQKENI. This chain's CDR3 is CASSPPSGGRAYNEQFF. CDR3 bases: TGTGCCAGCTCACCACCGTCCGGCGGGAGGGCCTACAATGAGCAGTTCTTC.

The V gene is TRBV7-2, the J gene TRBJ2-1; the D is unclear. Germline V gene lookup returns CDR1 SGHTA and CDR2 FQGNSA. With 4 bases removed from V and 4 bases from J, the gap between germline ends came to 8 bases. This CDR3 spans 13 amino acids. This CDR3 is CASSSDTYNEQFF. CDR3 in DNA: TGTGCCAGCAGCTCCGACACTTACAATGAGCAGTTCTTC. Filled out from reference TRBV7-2 and TRBJ2-1, the complete variable domain reads GAGVSQSPSNKVTEKGKDVELRCDPISGHTALYWYRQSLGQGLEFLIYFQGNSAPDKSGLPSDRFSAERTGGSVSTLTIQRTQQEDSAVYLCASSSDTYNEQFFGPGTRLTVL.

This chain uses TRBV27 with TRBJ2-6; D is ambiguous. CDR1 MNHEY and CDR2 SMNVEV come from the germline V gene (reference sequence). V was shortened by 4 bases and J by 2 bases, with 6 bases between the two germline ends. The CDR3 is 14 residues long. CDR3 nucleotides: TGTGCCAGCAGTTGGTCCCCTGGGGCCAACGTCCTGACTTTC. It specifies CASSWSPGANVLTF.

The chain has TRBV9 and TRBJ1-4; D is unresolved. This CDR3 spans 15 amino acids. V was pared by 4 bases and J by 0 bases, with 10 bases between. The V gene's germline CDR1 is SGDLS and CDR2 YYNGEE. This CDR3 reads CASSPRHTTNEKLFF. CDR3 coding DNA: TGTGCCAGCAGCCCCCGGCACACAACTAATGAAAAACTGTTTTTT.